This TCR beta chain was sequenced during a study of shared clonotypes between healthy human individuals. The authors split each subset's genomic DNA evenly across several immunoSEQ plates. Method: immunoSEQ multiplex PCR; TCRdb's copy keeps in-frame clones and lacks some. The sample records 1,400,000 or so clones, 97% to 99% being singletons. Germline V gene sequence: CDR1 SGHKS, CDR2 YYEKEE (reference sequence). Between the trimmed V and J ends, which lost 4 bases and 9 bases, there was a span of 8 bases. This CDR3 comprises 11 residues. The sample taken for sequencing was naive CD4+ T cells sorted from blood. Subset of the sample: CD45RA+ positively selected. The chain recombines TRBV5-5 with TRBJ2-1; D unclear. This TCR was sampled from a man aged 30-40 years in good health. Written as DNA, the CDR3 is TGTGCCAGCAGCGGGGTGGGTGAGCAGTTCTTC. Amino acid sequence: CASSGVGEQFF. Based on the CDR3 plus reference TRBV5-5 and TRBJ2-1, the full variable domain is DAGVTQSPTHLIKTRGQQVTLRCSPISGHKSVSWYQQVLGQGPQFIFQYYEKEERGRGNFPDRFSARQFPNYSSELNVNALLLGDSALYLCASSGVGEQFFGPGTRLTVL.